This passage covers 26 T cell receptor beta chains from one sample sequenced in a study of control samples from healthy donors and cancer patients. Assay used: immunoSEQ multiplex PCR; TCRdb lists only in-frame clones, some missing. The repertoire includes 60,000 to 85,000 clones, 80% to 95% of them detected once, and over 4.5% sits in the top ten. The sequencing input was blood. All receptors derive from a woman in her fifties or sixties in good health.

The chain is built from TRBV7-8 and TRBJ2-7; D gene uncertain. V lost 0 bases to trimming and J lost 5 bases, with 11 bases between them. CDR3 length: 14 residues. Germline CDR1 is SGHVS and CDR2 is FQNEAQ. The CDR3 DNA sequence: TGTGCCAGCAGCTTAGCCGAAGCTCACGACGAGCAGTACTTC. Its protein product is CASSLAEAHDEQYF. Combining the CDR3 with reference TRBV7-8 and TRBJ2-7 gives the whole variable domain GAGVSQSPRYKVAKRGQDVALRCDPISGHVSLFWYQQALGQGPEFLTYFQNEAQLDKSGLPSDRFFAERPEGSVSTLKIQRTQQEDSAVYLCASSLAEAHDEQYFGPGTRLTVT.

The V call is TRBV18, the J call TRBJ2-7, with D possibly TRBD1 on 6 matching bases. V shed 3 bases and J shed 2 bases, with 17 bases lying between them. Germline values: CDR1 KGHSH, CDR2 LQKENI. CDR3 size: 16 residues. CDR3 nucleotide sequence: TGTGCCAGCTCACCCACCACAGGGAAGACACCCTACGAGCAGTACTTC. It yields the protein CASSPTTGKTPYEQYF.

V gene TRBV5-4 combines with J gene TRBJ2-3, with 8 bases fitting TRBD2. Per germline, CDR1 SGHNT and CDR2 YYREEE (reference sequence). CDR3 size: 14 residues. With V trimmed by 0 bases and J by 4 bases, 1 base remained unmatched. The CDR3 protein is CASSLGAGADTQYF. The DNA of the CDR3 is TGTGCCAGCAGCTTGGGAGCGGGGGCAGATACGCAGTATTTT.

This clone was counted a single time. The V and J genes are TRBV5-1 and TRBJ2-3; no firm D call. Trimming removed 7 bases at V and 2 bases at J, with 14 bases between. The germline gives CDR1 SGHRS, CDR2 YFSETQ. CDR3 length: 14 amino acids. The CDR3 reads CASRSSGSTDTQYF. CDR3 DNA sequence: TGCGCCAGCCGCTCCTCCGGGTCCACAGATACGCAGTATTTT.

The rearrangement links TRBV6-5 to TRBJ2-1; D gene uncertain. This CDR3 spans 15 amino acids. CDR1 and CDR2 (germline): MNHEY, SVGAGI. V lost 11 bases, J lost 1 base, and 18 bases lay in between. The CDR3 is CAAYPLGTSYNEQFF. The CDR3 nucleotides read TGTGCCGCATACCCCCTAGGTACGTCCTACAATGAGCAGTTCTTC.

This chain connects TRBV28 to TRBJ1-2; a weak D match, TRBD1 (6 bases). This CDR3 spans 16 amino acids. Trimming cost V 5 bases and J 3 bases, with 19 bases left between them. The germline gives CDR1 MDHEN, CDR2 SYDVKM. As DNA, the CDR3 is TGTGCCAGCAGTCTCACCCCTAGGGGACAACACTATGGCTACACCTTC. Protein product: CASSLTPRGQHYGYTF.

The genes are TRBV7-3 and TRBJ2-1, with 8 bases identical to TRBD1. J lost 15 bases, V lost 5 bases, and 12 bases had no gene match. This CDR3 has 13 amino acids. The V gene's germline CDR1 is SGHTA and CDR2 FQGTGA. The CDR3 spells CASSQIPDRERFF. The CDR3 DNA is TGTGCCAGCAGCCAAATACCGGACAGGGAGAGGTTCTTC.

This clone has a single count. This sequence joins TRBV23-1 and TRBJ2-1; D remains ambiguous. TRBV23-1 is identified as an open reading frame with a role that is uncertain. The CDR3 runs to 12 residues. Trimming left V 9 bases short and J 2 bases short, with 8 bases between. In nucleotides, the CDR3 is TGCGCCAGGGAGATTCCCTACAATGAGCAGTTCTTC. Translating it yields CAREIPYNEQFF.

This rearrangement joins TRBV3-1 (or the pseudogene TRBV3-2) to TRBJ1-5, with unresolved D. This CDR3 is built from 14 residues. Per germline, CDR1 LGHDT and CDR2 YNNKEL (reference sequence). Trimming removed 0 bases from V and 4 bases from J, with 7 bases in between. This CDR3 is CASSQDDGNQPQHF. CDR3 in DNA: TGTGCCAGCAGCCAAGATGATGGTAATCAGCCCCAGCATTTT.

The chain combines TRBV5-4 with TRBJ1-2, with 7 bases matching TRBD1. From germline, CDR1 is SGHNT and CDR2 YYREEE (reference sequence). This CDR3 is built from 14 residues. J lost 0 bases, V lost 6 bases, and 5 bases had no gene match. The CDR3 nucleotides are TGTGCCAGCACCAGGGGGACCTCTAACTATGGCTACACCTTC. This gives the protein CASTRGTSNYGYTF.

The CDR3 sequence is CASSRGAGGVETQYF. The DNA of the CDR3 is TGTGCCAGCAGCCGGGGGGCGGGAGGAGTGGAGACCCAGTACTTC. The genes are TRBV7-9 and TRBJ2-5; 8 positions agree with TRBD2. V shed 5 bases, J shed 5 bases, and the junction held 10 bases outside the gene matches. Germline V gene sequence: CDR1 SEHNR, CDR2 FQNEAQ (reference sequence). The length of the CDR3 is 15 residues. Full variable domain (remainder filled in from reference TRBV7-9 and TRBJ2-5): DTGVSQNPRHKITKRGQNVTFRCDPISEHNRLYWYRQTLGQGPEFLTYFQNEAQLEKSRLLSDRFSAERPKGSFSTLEIQRTEQGDSAMYLCASSRGAGGVETQYFGPGTRLLVL.

V and J are TRBV4-1 and TRBJ1-1; D ambiguous. Per germline, CDR1 MGHRA and CDR2 YSYEKL. The CDR3 length is 13 residues. V lost 3 bases, J lost 4 bases, and 9 bases lay in between. The CDR3 sequence is CASSQMGTTEAFF. The CDR3 nucleotides are TGCGCCAGCAGCCAGATGGGTACCACTGAAGCTTTCTTT.

V usage is TRBV4-2 and J usage is TRBJ1-4; D is unclear. The CDR3 totals 14 residues. CDR1 and CDR2 from the germline V gene are LGHNA and YNFKEQ. Between the trimmed V and J ends, which lost 4 bases and 6 bases, there was a span of 12 bases. The CDR3 region has the DNA TGTGCCAGCAGCCCGAAAGGGTACGATGAAAAACTGTTTTTT. Protein sequence: CASSPKGYDEKLFF.

The V and J genes are TRBV28 and TRBJ2-7; D ambiguous. The CDR3 is made up of 12 amino acids. The ends were cut back, 6 bases at V and 2 bases at J, with 8 bases in the middle. CDR1 is MDHEN, CDR2 SYDVKM, per germline. This chain's CDR3 is CASRSTAYEQYF. The CDR3 bases are TGTGCCAGCAGATCGACGGCCTACGAGCAGTACTTC.

V usage is TRBV7-2 and J usage is TRBJ2-1, with 12 nucleotides matching TRBD2. CDR3 length: 14 residues. V was clipped by 1 base and J by 10 bases; unmatched bases: 2. CDR1 is SGHTA, CDR2 FQGNSA, per germline. The CDR3 coding sequence is TGTGCCAGCAGCTTAGAAGGGACTAGCGGGGAGCAGTTCTTC. Protein product: CASSLEGTSGEQFF.

The chain is built from TRBV5-4 and TRBJ1-1; perhaps TRBD1 as D (5 bases). The V gene lost 1 base and the J gene lost 10 bases, with 17 bases spanning the gap. Germline lookup yields CDR1 SGHNT and CDR2 YYREEE (reference sequence). The CDR3 contains 14 residues. Here the CDR3 reads CASSLSGSPGGAFF. In DNA form, the CDR3 reads TGTGCCAGCAGCTTGTCCGGGTCCCCCGGGGGAGCTTTCTTT.

The table lists this clone with a count of one. The V call is TRBV10-1, the J call TRBJ2-1, with TRBD2 identical over 9 bases. CDR3 length equals 13 residues. From germline, CDR1 is WNHNN and CDR2 SYGVQD (reference sequence). V lost 6 bases to trimming and J lost 9 bases; unmatched junction nucleotides: 6. The CDR3 loop reads CASSHISGSEQFF. CDR3 nucleotides: TGCGCCAGCAGCCACATTAGCGGGAGTGAGCAGTTCTTC.

In DNA, the CDR3 is TGTGCCAGCAGCTTAGTCTTCACCGGGGAGCTGTTTTTT. Its translation is CASSLVFTGELFF. The gene calls are TRBV11-3 and TRBJ2-2; D gene uncertain. V lost 1 base to trimming and J lost 4 bases, with 4 bases between them. CDR3 length: 13 residues. Germline values: CDR1 SGHNT, CDR2 YENEEA.

CDR3 bases: TGTGCCAGCAGCTCCGGCGGAGGAGGGGGCCGCTATGGCTACACCTTC. Translating gives CASSSGGGGGRYGYTF. The rearrangement uses TRBV7-9 and TRBJ1-2; 7 nucleotides align to TRBD1. The junction had 12 bases not matched to a gene; V was cut back by 4 bases and J by 4 bases. The CDR3 is 16 amino acids. CDR1 is SEHNR and CDR2 is FQNEAQ in the germline V gene (reference sequence).

The chain employs TRBV6-5 and TRBJ2-7; TRBD2 agrees at 8 bases. The ends lost 3 bases at V and 5 bases at J; junction bases unmatched: 12. Per germline, CDR1 MNHEY and CDR2 SVGAGI. The CDR3 sequence is 16 residues long. CDR3 loop: CASSYSSSSGSNEQYF. The DNA for the CDR3 is TGTGCCAGCAGTTATTCCTCTTCTAGCGGGTCCAACGAGCAGTACTTC.

This sequence joins TRBV6-2 or TRBV6-3 and TRBJ1-4; 7 bases line up with TRBD1. Germline values: CDR1 MNHEY, CDR2 SVGEGT. This CDR3 is 12 amino acids long. Unmatched junction bases numbered 3, after V lost 6 bases and J lost 8 bases. CDR3 in amino acids: CASSSDREKLFF. In DNA form, the CDR3 reads TGTGCCAGCAGCTCGGACAGGGAAAAACTGTTTTTT.

The chain has TRBV5-1 and TRBJ1-1; no clear D gene. Trimming took off 2 bases at V and 5 bases at J, with 13 bases between the two ends. CDR1 SGHRS and CDR2 YFSETQ come from the germline V gene. There are 14 residues in the CDR3. CDR3 protein: CASSFEPLSTEAFF. In nucleotides, the CDR3 is TGCGCCAGCAGCTTCGAGCCCCTAAGTACTGAAGCTTTCTTT.

V and J are TRBV14 and TRBJ2-5; TRBD2 agrees at 8 bases. Germline lookup yields CDR1 SGHDN and CDR2 FVKESK. J was trimmed by 4 bases and V by 4 bases; bases with no gene match: 8. The CDR3 loop spans 15 amino acids. The CDR3 region has the DNA TGTGCCAGCAGCCGTTTCAGCGGGAGTGGAGAGACCCAGTACTTC. Translated: CASSRFSGSGETQYF.

This sequence joins TRBV7-9 and TRBJ2-3; 8 bases align to TRBD1. The germline V gene has CDR1 SEHNR and CDR2 FQNEAQ (reference sequence). The CDR3 sequence is 16 residues long. J was trimmed by 4 bases and V by 4 bases; bases with no gene match: 10. CDR3 in amino acids: CASSSQGAQGSDTQYF. CDR3 DNA: TGTGCCAGCAGCTCTCAGGGGGCACAGGGCTCAGATACGCAGTATTTT.

This clone was recorded only once. The chain couples TRBV7-2 to TRBJ2-3, with 8 bases matching TRBD1. Unmatched junction bases numbered 15, after V lost 5 bases and J lost 8 bases. The V gene's germline CDR1 is SGHTA and CDR2 FQGNSA. The CDR3 consists of 16 residues. The CDR3 reads CASSPPDRVATSTQYF. In DNA, the CDR3 is TGTGCCAGCAGCCCCCCGGACAGGGTTGCGACGAGTACGCAGTATTTT.

This clone occurred once. The chain carries TRBV4-2 and TRBJ2-1; the match to TRBD2 covers 9 bases. V lost 4 bases and J lost 5; bases outside the gene matches: 18. Germline CDR1 reads LGHNA; CDR2 reads YNFKEQ. The CDR3 covers 19 residues. CDR3 amino acids: CASSPAGAGGPVLHNEQFF. For the CDR3, the DNA is TGTGCCAGCAGCCCCGCCGGTGCGGGAGGGCCGGTTCTCCACAATGAGCAGTTCTTC.